This TCR beta chain was obtained from a study of blood T cells in healthy people across ages. Together with a sample-barcoded 5' primer, a J-beta primer mix was included in a second PCR lasting roughly 7 to 11 cycles. Each single sample gave us at least 3 million CDR3-containing paired-end reads. Via MiXCR, TCRdb re-called the 5' RACE reads, giving one row per CDR3 protein. Of 800,000 to 950,000 distinct CDR3 sequences in the sample, 25% to 30% were seen once. The V gene's germline CDR1 is SQVTM and CDR2 ANQGSEA. With 8 bases removed from V and 6 bases from J, the gap between germline ends came to 14 bases. The CDR3 is 11 residues long. This clonotype has at least ten counts. Another study also made use of these data, one on T cells of mothers and their children. From that report: Compared with unrelated pairs, related mother-child pairs had slightly higher, non-significant overlap.

Sequencing was performed on blood. The source of this sequence is a middle-aged woman in good health. The chain employs TRBV29-1 and TRBJ2-7; D call uncertain. The CDR3 sequence: CSSMGFGEQYF. In DNA form, the CDR3 reads TGCAGCTCCATGGGGTTCGGCGAGCAGTACTTC.